The 15 T cell receptor beta chains in this list originate from one sample, sequenced in a study of blood T cell repertoires in COVID-19. The repertoire was sequenced with immunoSEQ multiplex PCR; TCRdb's copy has only in-frame clones and lacks some. The table includes around 100,000 clones, roughly 92% detected once. Material for sequencing was peripheral blood. The receptors here all came from a woman in her fifties or sixties with COVID-19, enrolled during active disease.

The rearrangement uses TRBV18 and TRBJ2-1; the D gene is possibly TRBD1 (5 bases). The V end was cut by 2 bases, the J end by 0 bases, with 14 bases between. The CDR3 covers 17 residues. Germline loops: CDR1 KGHSH, CDR2 LQKENI. In nucleotides, the CDR3 is TGTGCCAGCTCACCAAAGACAGTTTTACGCTCCTACAATGAGCAGTTCTTC. Its translation: CASSPKTVLRSYNEQFF.

The chain couples TRBV19 to TRBJ1-1; D is unresolved. Trimming shortened V by 9 bases and J by 7 bases, and 9 bases separated the two germline ends. Germline V CDR1 and CDR2: LNHDA, SQIVND (reference sequence). CDR3 length: 10 amino acids. The CDR3 nucleotides are TGTGCCAGCCGAGGGTATGAAGCTTTCTTT. Its translation is CASRGYEAFF.

This clone was detected only a few times. The V call is TRBV2, the J call TRBJ2-3; D is possibly TRBD2 (7 bases). CDR1 SNHLY and CDR2 FYNNEI come from the germline V gene. The CDR3 loop spans 15 amino acids. V lost 5 bases and J 8 bases, leaving 20 bases between the germline ends. The CDR3 region is CASSKEAGAPGTQYF. In DNA, the CDR3 is TGTGCCAGCAGTAAGGAGGCGGGGGCCCCGGGTACGCAGTATTTT.

The rearrangement links TRBV19 to TRBJ1-3; TRBD1 agrees at 7 bases. The CDR3 has 16 residues. Germline assignment: CDR1 LNHDA and CDR2 SQIVND (reference sequence). V shed 6 bases and J 2 bases; nucleotides not matched to a gene: 10. The CDR3 region has the DNA TGTGCCAGTAGGGCCTCGGGACAGCGAGCTGGAAACACCATATATTTT. This gives the protein CASRASGQRAGNTIYF.

The chain carries TRBV6-5 and TRBJ2-3, with D tentatively TRBD1 (5 bases). Germline V gene lookup returns CDR1 MNHEY and CDR2 SVGAGI. The CDR3 consists of 13 residues. With 6 bases removed from V and 5 bases from J, the gap between germline ends came to 12 bases. CDR3 amino acids: CASSAVGLDTQYF. In DNA form, the CDR3 reads TGTGCCAGCAGCGCCGTGGGGCTAGATACGCAGTATTTT.

V is TRBV6-6 and J is TRBJ1-2, with TRBD1 as a possible D gene (6 bases). V was trimmed by 6 bases and J by 8 bases, leaving 19 bases between them. This CDR3 has 14 residues. Germline CDR1 MNHNY, CDR2 SVGAGI (reference sequence). The CDR3, as DNA: TGTGCCAGCAGATCGACTACAGGGCAGGTGGGCTACACCTTC. Its translation: CASRSTTGQVGYTF.

This clone was observed a single time. The chain couples TRBV27 to TRBJ1-2, with D maybe TRBD1 (6 bases). The CDR3 has 15 amino acids. Germline loops: CDR1 MNHEY, CDR2 SMNVEV (reference sequence). Between the trimmed V and J ends, which lost 4 bases and 0 bases, there was a span of 12 bases. The chain's CDR3 is CASSSMTGSNYGYTF. In DNA, the CDR3 is TGTGCCAGCAGTTCGATGACAGGATCTAACTATGGCTACACCTTC.

With respect to this clone: Compared with germline, one end of the junction differs, possibly owing to a read error. The chain combines TRBV9 with TRBJ1-1; 8 bases are a match to TRBD1. Germline V gives CDR1 SGDLS, CDR2 YYNGEE. The CDR3 is made up of 14 amino acids. The CDR3 DNA reads as TGTGCCAGCACCGTAGGACAGGGAAGAACTGAAGCTTTCTTT. This sequence encodes CASTVGQGRTEAFF.

This sequence joins TRBV11-2 and TRBJ1-1; D is unresolved. Deletions cut 8 bases from V and 0 bases from J, with 19 bases between. Germline values: CDR1 SGHAT, CDR2 FQNNGV. The CDR3 extends over 16 amino acids. The CDR3 here is CASLKRVGVMNTEAFF. CDR3 nucleotide sequence: TGTGCCAGCCTAAAGAGGGTCGGGGTCATGAACACTGAAGCTTTCTTT.

The rearrangement joins TRBV6-5 to TRBJ1-1; 9 bases are shared with TRBD1. The ends lost 2 bases at V and 4 bases at J; junction bases unmatched: 8. CDR1 is MNHEY and CDR2 is SVGAGI in the germline V gene. CDR3 length: 16 amino acids. The CDR3, as DNA: TGTGCCAGCAGTTACGGGGACAGGGTTGATGGCACTGAAGCTTTCTTT. Translated: CASSYGDRVDGTEAFF.

This clone has only a few counts. The CDR3 region is CASSPTRRGALHGNGYTF. The CDR3 DNA sequence: TGTGCCAGCAGTCCTACCCGACGCGGGGCGCTCCATGGGAATGGCTACACCTTC. This chain links TRBV28 with TRBJ1-2, with D possibly being TRBD1 (5 bases). V was cut by 5 bases and J by 6 bases, with 28 bases left in between. The CDR3 extends over 18 amino acids. The germline V gene encodes CDR1 MDHEN and CDR2 SYDVKM.

The chain recombines TRBV5-1 with TRBJ2-2; D gene ambiguous. The CDR3 is 15 amino acids. In germline, CDR1 is SGHRS, CDR2 YFSETQ. Trimming took 3 bases from V and 5 from J, leaving 14 bases between them. CDR3 amino acids: CASSYNLGVTGELFF. In DNA, the CDR3 is TGCGCCAGCAGCTATAATCTCGGAGTGACCGGGGAGCTGTTTTTT.

The chain couples TRBV11-2 to TRBJ1-2, with D possibly TRBD1 on 6 matching bases. CDR1 is SGHAT, CDR2 FQNNGV, per germline. Trimming shortened V by 5 bases and J by 2 bases, and 21 bases separated the two germline ends. The length of the CDR3 is 17 residues. The CDR3 sequence is CASSQIRSRQVNYGYTF. The CDR3 nucleotides read TGTGCCAGCAGCCAGATCCGATCTCGACAGGTCAACTATGGCTACACCTTC.

The chain is built from TRBV4-2 and TRBJ1-3; D is uncertain. Trimming shortened V by 0 bases and J by 0 bases, and 9 bases separated the two germline ends. CDR1 is LGHNA and CDR2 is YNFKEQ in the germline V gene. The CDR3 consists of 16 residues. The CDR3 DNA reads TGTGCCAGCAGCCAAGACGACGGGTTCTCTGGAAACACCATATATTTT. As protein: CASSQDDGFSGNTIYF.

The CDR3 DNA follows: TGTGCCACCAGCTACCGGGACAGGGGACCCGACACCGGGGAGCTGTTTTTT. As protein: CATSYRDRGPDTGELFF. This chain joins TRBV15 and TRBJ2-2, with TRBD1 identical over 10 bases. CDR1 and CDR2 (germline): LNHNV, YYDKDF (reference sequence). Trimming removed 5 bases from V and 3 bases from J; junction bases left unmatched: 9. CDR3 length: 17 residues.